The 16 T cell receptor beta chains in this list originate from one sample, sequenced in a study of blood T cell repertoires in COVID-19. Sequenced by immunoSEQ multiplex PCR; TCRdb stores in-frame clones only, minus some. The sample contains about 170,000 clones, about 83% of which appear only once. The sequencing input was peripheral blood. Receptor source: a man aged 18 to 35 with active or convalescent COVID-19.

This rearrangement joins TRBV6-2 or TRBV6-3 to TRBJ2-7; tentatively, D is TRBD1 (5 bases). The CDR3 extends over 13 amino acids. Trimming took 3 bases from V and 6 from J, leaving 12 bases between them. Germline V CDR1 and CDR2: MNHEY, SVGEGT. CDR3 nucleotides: TGTGCCAGCAGTTATTGGGGCAATGTCGAGCAGTACTTC. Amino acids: CASSYWGNVEQYF.

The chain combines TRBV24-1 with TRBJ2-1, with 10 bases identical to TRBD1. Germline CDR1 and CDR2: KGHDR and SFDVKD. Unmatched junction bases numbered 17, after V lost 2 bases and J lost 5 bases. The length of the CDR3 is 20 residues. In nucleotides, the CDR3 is TGTGCCACCAGTGATTCGCAAGGCGCTAGAGGGACAGGGGCGGACAATGAGCAGTTCTTC. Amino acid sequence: CATSDSQGARGTGADNEQFF.

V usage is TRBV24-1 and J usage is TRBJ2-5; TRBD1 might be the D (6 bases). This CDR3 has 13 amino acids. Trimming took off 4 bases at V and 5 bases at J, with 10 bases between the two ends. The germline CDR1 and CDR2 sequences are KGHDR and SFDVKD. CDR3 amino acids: CATSEGARETQYF. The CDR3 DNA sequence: TGTGCCACCAGTGAGGGGGCCAGGGAGACCCAGTACTTC.

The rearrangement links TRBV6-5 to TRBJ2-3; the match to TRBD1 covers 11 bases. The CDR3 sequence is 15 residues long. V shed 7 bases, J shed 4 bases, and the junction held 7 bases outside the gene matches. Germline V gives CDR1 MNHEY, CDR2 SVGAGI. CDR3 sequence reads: CASTSPGQGADTQYF. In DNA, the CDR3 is TGTGCCAGCACCTCACCGGGACAGGGGGCAGATACGCAGTATTTT.

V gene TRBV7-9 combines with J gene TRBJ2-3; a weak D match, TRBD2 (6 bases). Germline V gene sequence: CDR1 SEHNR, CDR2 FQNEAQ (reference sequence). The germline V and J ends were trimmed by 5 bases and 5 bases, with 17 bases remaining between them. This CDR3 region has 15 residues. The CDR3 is CASSQQTRAQDTQYF. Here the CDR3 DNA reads TGTGCCAGCAGCCAACAGACTAGGGCCCAAGATACGCAGTATTTT.

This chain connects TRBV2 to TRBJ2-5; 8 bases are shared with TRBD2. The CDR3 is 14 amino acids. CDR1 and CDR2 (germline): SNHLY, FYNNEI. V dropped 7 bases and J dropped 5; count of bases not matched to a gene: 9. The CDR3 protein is CASTLLGGAETQYF. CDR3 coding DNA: TGTGCCAGCACCCTCCTCGGGGGGGCGGAGACCCAGTACTTC.

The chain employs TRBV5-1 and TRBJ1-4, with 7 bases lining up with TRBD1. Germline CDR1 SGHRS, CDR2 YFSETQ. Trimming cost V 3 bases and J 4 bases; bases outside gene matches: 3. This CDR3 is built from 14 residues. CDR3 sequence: CASSSGQDNEKLFF. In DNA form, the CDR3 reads TGCGCCAGCAGCTCAGGACAGGATAATGAAAAACTGTTTTTT.

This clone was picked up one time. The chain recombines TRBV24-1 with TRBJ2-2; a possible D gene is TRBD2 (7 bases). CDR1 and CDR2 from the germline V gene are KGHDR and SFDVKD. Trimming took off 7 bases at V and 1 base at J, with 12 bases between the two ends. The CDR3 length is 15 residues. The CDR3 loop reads CATSLRGGNTGELFF. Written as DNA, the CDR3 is TGTGCCACCAGCTTGAGGGGGGGGAACACCGGGGAGCTGTTTTTT.

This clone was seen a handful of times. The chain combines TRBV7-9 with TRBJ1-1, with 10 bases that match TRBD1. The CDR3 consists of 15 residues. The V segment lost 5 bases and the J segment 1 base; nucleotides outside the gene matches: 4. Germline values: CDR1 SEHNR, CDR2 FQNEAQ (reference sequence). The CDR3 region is CASSDRDRGNTEAFF. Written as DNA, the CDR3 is TGTGCCAGCAGCGACAGGGACAGGGGGAACACTGAAGCTTTCTTT.

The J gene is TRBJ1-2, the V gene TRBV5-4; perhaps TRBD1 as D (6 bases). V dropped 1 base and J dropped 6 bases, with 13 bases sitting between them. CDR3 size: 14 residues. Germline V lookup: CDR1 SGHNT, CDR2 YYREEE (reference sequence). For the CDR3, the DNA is TGTGCCAGCAGCTTGTTCTTACAGGGAGATGGCTACACCTTC. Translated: CASSLFLQGDGYTF.

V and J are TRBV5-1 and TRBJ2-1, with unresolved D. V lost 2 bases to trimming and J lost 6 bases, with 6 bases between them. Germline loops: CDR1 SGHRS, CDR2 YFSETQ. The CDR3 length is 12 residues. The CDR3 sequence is CASSLPSNEQFF. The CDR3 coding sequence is TGCGCCAGCAGCTTACCCAGCAATGAGCAGTTCTTC.

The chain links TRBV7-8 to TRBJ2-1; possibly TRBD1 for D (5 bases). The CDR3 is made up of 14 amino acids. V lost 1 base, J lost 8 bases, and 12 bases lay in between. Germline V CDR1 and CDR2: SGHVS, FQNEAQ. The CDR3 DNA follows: TGTGCCAGCAGCTTAGTGGGGCTCAAGGATGAGCAGTTCTTC. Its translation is CASSLVGLKDEQFF. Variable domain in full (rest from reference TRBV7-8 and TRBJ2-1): GAGVSQSPRYKVAKRGQDVALRCDPISGHVSLFWYQQALGQGPEFLTYFQNEAQLDKSGLPSDRFFAERPEGSVSTLKIQRTQQEDSAVYLCASSLVGLKDEQFFGPGTRLTVL.

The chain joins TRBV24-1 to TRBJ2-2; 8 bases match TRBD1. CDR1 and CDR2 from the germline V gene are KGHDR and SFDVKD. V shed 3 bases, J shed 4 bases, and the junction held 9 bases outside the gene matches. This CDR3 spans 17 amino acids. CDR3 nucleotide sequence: TGTGCCACCAGTGATCAAGGGACAGGAAGGGGCACCGGGGAGCTGTTTTTT. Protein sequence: CATSDQGTGRGTGELFF.

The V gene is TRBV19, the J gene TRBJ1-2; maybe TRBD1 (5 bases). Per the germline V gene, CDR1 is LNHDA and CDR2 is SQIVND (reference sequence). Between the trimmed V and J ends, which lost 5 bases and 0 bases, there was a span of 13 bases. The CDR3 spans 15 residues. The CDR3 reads CASSLTDLANYGYTF. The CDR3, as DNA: TGTGCCAGTAGTTTGACAGACTTAGCTAACTATGGCTACACCTTC.

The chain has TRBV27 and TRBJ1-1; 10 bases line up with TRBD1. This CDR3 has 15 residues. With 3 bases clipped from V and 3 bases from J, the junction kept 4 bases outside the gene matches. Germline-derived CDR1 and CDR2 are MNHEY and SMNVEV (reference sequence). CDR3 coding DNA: TGTGCCAGCAGTTTCGTTGGGACAGGGGACACTGAAGCTTTCTTT. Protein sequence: CASSFVGTGDTEAFF.

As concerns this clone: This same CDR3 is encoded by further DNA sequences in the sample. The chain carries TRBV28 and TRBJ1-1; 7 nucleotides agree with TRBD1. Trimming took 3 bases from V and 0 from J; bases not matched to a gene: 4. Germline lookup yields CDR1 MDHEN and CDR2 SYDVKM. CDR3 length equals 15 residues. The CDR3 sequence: CASSLGQTMNTEAFF. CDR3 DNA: TGTGCCAGCAGTTTGGGACAGACGATGAACACTGAAGCTTTCTTT.